This TCR beta chain comes out of a study of OX40 agonist ivuxolimab in advanced cancers. The overall study: Every 2 weeks, patients received ivuxolimab intravenously, dosed at 0.01 to 10 mg/kg. Prior therapy, whether anti-PD-1, anti-PD-L1 or anti-CTLA-4, was allowed, and 30% to 40% had some.

Measured with immunoSEQ multiplex PCR; TCRdb has only the in-frame clones, and not every one. The table includes some 71,000 clones, around 90% detected once. The CDR3 is made up of 13 amino acids. Germline V gene lookup returns CDR1 SSHAT and CDR2 FNYEAQ (reference sequence). About this clone itself: An end of the junction differs from the germline gene, which may be a read error.

The TCR was taken from an adult with an advanced solid tumor such as melanoma, head and neck, liver or kidney cancer. The sample consisted of CD4+ or CD8+ T cells sorted from blood, taken in a trial of the OX40 agonist ivuxolimab. V is TRBV7-7 and J is TRBJ2-7; no firm D call. CDR3: CASSSALGYEQYF. The CDR3 DNA sequence: TGTGCTAGCAGCTCCGCCCTAGGTTACGAGCAGTACTTC.